One and the same sample provided the 16 T cell receptor beta chains below, sequenced in a study of T-cell reconstitution after alpha-beta-depleted transplantation in children. Construction of the TCRbeta library involved unique molecular identifiers. TCRdb ran MiXCR on the PCR reads and lists one entry per CDR3 protein. The data show hundreds of thousands of distinct CDR3 sequences, with just under 8.5% seen just once and nearly 6.5% held by the top ten. Sequences were derived from PBMCs, mostly from graft donor cells, sampled 180 days after TCRalphabeta/CD19-depleted stem cell transplant. The receptors derive from a male patient between 5 and 17 years old who had a stem cell transplant for acute lymphoblastic leukemia, so the T cells may come from the graft donor.

This clonotype was detected many times. This chain links TRBV12-3 or TRBV12-4 with TRBJ2-3; TRBD1 aligns across 9 bases. CDR3 size: 20 residues. V lost 6 bases, J lost 1 base, and 20 bases stayed unmatched. The CDR3 sequence is CASSGRRDRDGGWRTDTQYF. The DNA of the CDR3 is TGTGCCAGCAGCGGCAGGCGGGACAGGGATGGCGGCTGGCGCACAGATACGCAGTATTTT.

In this sample, this clonotype turned up many times. CDR3 nucleotide sequence: TGTGCCAGTAGTATAGAAGGAATCAATGAGCAGTTCTTC. This codes for CASSIEGINEQFF. The rearrangement uses TRBV19 and TRBJ2-1; D not certain. V was pared by 0 bases and J by 6 bases, with 6 bases between. The V gene's germline CDR1 is LNHDA and CDR2 SQIVND (reference sequence). CDR3 length equals 13 residues.

This clonotype was detected ten times or more. The chain recombines TRBV12-3 or TRBV12-4 with TRBJ1-2, with no clear D. The CDR3 sequence is 15 residues long. With 3 bases removed from V and 4 bases from J, the gap between germline ends came to 15 bases. The CDR3 nucleotides read TGTGCCAGCAGTTTGCTCAAGGTAGCCTCCTATGGCTACACCTTC. This codes for CASSLLKVASYGYTF.

The sample holds many counts of this clonotype. CDR3 coding DNA: TGTGCCAGCAGCCATATTAACACTGAAGCTTTCTTT. Protein product: CASSHINTEAFF. V and J are TRBV7-2 and TRBJ1-1, with D uncertain. The ends were cut back, 5 bases at V and 2 bases at J, with 6 bases in the middle. This CDR3 has 12 residues. Germline assignment: CDR1 SGHTA and CDR2 FQGNSA.

This clonotype was seen repeatedly, ten times or more. The chain combines TRBV24-1 with TRBJ2-5; D gene ambiguous. The germline gives CDR1 KGHDR, CDR2 SFDVKD. Trimming took 0 bases from V and 6 from J, leaving 7 bases between them. This CDR3 comprises 13 residues. CDR3: CATSDLRSKTQYF. CDR3 DNA: TGTGCCACCAGTGATTTGCGGAGTAAGACCCAGTACTTC.

This clonotype was counted many times. The V gene is TRBV14, the J gene TRBJ2-3, with TRBD2 identical over 7 bases. With V trimmed by 0 bases and J by 1 base, 7 bases remained unmatched. The CDR3 covers 17 residues. Germline values: CDR1 SGHDN, CDR2 FVKESK. CDR3 amino acids: CASSQDRLAAGTDTQYF. The CDR3 DNA follows: TGTGCCAGCAGCCAAGATCGCCTAGCGGCCGGCACAGATACGCAGTATTTT.

With respect to this clonotype: A single base separates this from a much larger clone, so it may be a read error. The chain couples TRBV10-3 to TRBJ1-4; a weak D match, TRBD1 (5 bases). The CDR3 is made up of 13 amino acids. From germline, CDR1 is ENHRY and CDR2 SYGVKD. The CDR3 region is CAVSGGPGEKLFF. Written as DNA, the CDR3 is TGTGCCGTCAGTGGGGGACCCGGGGAAAAACTGTTTTTT.

This clonotype was seen ten or more times. The J gene is TRBJ1-1, the V gene TRBV7-9; 8 bases are a match to TRBD1. Germline CDR1 reads SEHNR; CDR2 reads FQNEAQ (reference sequence). This CDR3 region has 13 residues. Trimming cost V 5 bases and J 6 bases; bases outside gene matches: 5. The CDR3 coding sequence is TGTGCCAGCAGCGGACAGGGAGGGGCTGAAGCTTTCTTT. It specifies CASSGQGGAEAFF.

The table lists this clonotype with many counts. This chain links TRBV10-3 with TRBJ2-2; TRBD2 matches 8 bases. J lost 4 bases, V lost 10 bases, and 5 bases had no gene match. CDR3 length: 13 amino acids. The germline V gene has CDR1 ENHRY and CDR2 SYGVKD. CDR3 nucleotides: TGTGCCAACAAGCGGGAGCTCACCGGGGAGCTGTTTTTT. Residues: CANKRELTGELFF.

This clonotype was detected ten times or more. This rearrangement joins TRBV4-3 to TRBJ2-7; 11 nucleotides agree with TRBD2. This CDR3 has 18 residues. The V and J ends lost 1 base and 4 bases, in that order; junction bases with no gene match: 12. CDR1 LGHNA and CDR2 YSLEER come from the germline V gene. CDR3: CASSQAFPGLAVLYEQYF. CDR3 nucleotide sequence: TGCGCCAGCAGCCAAGCTTTCCCGGGACTAGCGGTGCTATACGAGCAGTACTTC.

This clonotype has a count of ten or more. The rearrangement links TRBV2 to TRBJ1-5; 7 positions match TRBD1. The CDR3 loop spans 16 amino acids. V gave up 5 bases and J gave up 0 bases; unmatched junction bases: 7. Germline lookup yields CDR1 SNHLY and CDR2 FYNNEI. DNA of the CDR3: TGTGCCAGCAGTCGTCGGACAGGCTATAGCAATCAGCCCCAGCATTTT. Residues: CASSRRTGYSNQPQHF.

This clonotype was seen repeatedly, ten times or more. V and J are TRBV5-5 and TRBJ1-2; 8 bases match TRBD1. The length of the CDR3 is 17 residues. Trimming took 0 bases from V and 0 from J; bases not matched to a gene: 7. CDR1 and CDR2 (germline): SGHKS, YYEKEE (reference sequence). The CDR3 sequence: CASSLEAGGFTNYGYTF. DNA for the CDR3: TGTGCCAGCAGCTTGGAGGCAGGGGGCTTCACTAACTATGGCTACACCTTC.

This clonotype was observed many times. The chain has TRBV2 and TRBJ2-1; unclear D gene. Germline values: CDR1 SNHLY, CDR2 FYNNEI. The V end was cut by 7 bases, the J end by 0 bases, with 7 bases between. This CDR3 has 13 amino acids. The CDR3 sequence is CASMPGSYNEQFF. The CDR3 DNA reads as TGTGCCAGCATGCCGGGCTCCTACAATGAGCAGTTCTTC.

This clonotype was counted at least ten times. V and J are TRBV9 and TRBJ2-2, with TRBD2 matching over 9 bases. CDR1 and CDR2 (germline): SGDLS, YYNGEE. V was pared by 6 bases and J by 0 bases, with 6 bases of the junction left unmatched. This CDR3 is 16 amino acids long. CDR3 residues: CASTYSGSANTGELFF. As DNA, the CDR3 is TGTGCCAGCACCTATAGCGGGAGCGCGAACACCGGGGAGCTGTTTTTT.

The chain is built from TRBV11-2 and TRBJ2-5; D could derive from TRBD1 or TRBD2 (7 bases each). This CDR3 contains 17 residues. Germline CDR1 is SGHAT and CDR2 is FQNNGV. Between the trimmed V and J ends, which lost 4 bases and 4 bases, there was a span of 22 bases. CDR3 protein: CASSSRGGGSRGETQYF. CDR3 in DNA: TGTGCCAGCAGCTCCAGGGGGGGGGGAAGTCGGGGAGAGACCCAGTACTTC.

This clonotype showed up many times. The rearrangement joins TRBV29-1 to TRBJ2-1; 8 positions agree with TRBD2. Germline V CDR1 and CDR2: SQVTM, ANQGSEA. The trim removed 4 bases at V and 0 bases at J, leaving 8 bases unmatched. The CDR3 runs to 16 residues. The CDR3 loop is CSVGGSSGYSYNEQFF. The CDR3 nucleotides read TGCAGCGTTGGGGGTTCTAGCGGGTACTCCTACAATGAGCAGTTCTTC.